This TCR beta chain was recorded in a study of T cell responses to AZD1222 COVID-19 vaccine. Trimming shortened V by 1 base and J by 2 bases, and 13 bases separated the two germline ends. This CDR3 comprises 15 residues. Germline CDR1 reads SGDLS; CDR2 reads YYNGEE. Assay: immunoSEQ multiplex PCR; the TCRdb copy retains only in-frame clones and omits some. The sample has around 120,000 clones, about nine tenths seen once; the top ten hold 1% to 1.5%. In the case of this clone: Antigen unknown.

Study-wide results and limits: Clonal diversity was possibly underestimated, and the donors were mostly white British, with more females. Baseline antibody screening turned up just six or seven seropositive AZD1222 recipients. Reportedly, close to half of spike-specific TCRs are directed against unmutated variant regions. Spike was spanned by vaccine-associated CD4 TCRs, which were dominant at 160-218 and 743-854.

This sequence originates from an adult in good health. The rearrangement uses TRBV9 and TRBJ2-7, with TRBD2 as a possible D gene (5 bases). The sample here was peripheral blood, taken on day 0 of AZD1222 vaccination. CDR3 loop: CASSVRSVGTYEQYF. The DNA for the CDR3 is TGTGCCAGCAGCGTACGTAGCGTGGGAACCTACGAGCAGTACTTC.